This entry lists 32 T cell receptor beta chains sequenced from one sample in a study of blood T cell repertoires in COVID-19. TCRdb keeps only in-frame clones here, not all; method: immunoSEQ multiplex PCR. The table has just over 150,000 clones, 70% to 90% seen once. Sequenced input: PBMCs or T cells enriched from blood (not recorded which). The receptor source for this set is a woman between 45 and 65 years old who had recovered from COVID-19.

This chain connects TRBV5-4 to TRBJ2-3; 8 bases align to TRBD2. After removal of 2 bases from V and 1 base from J, the junction contained 6 bases not matched to a gene. The CDR3 spans 16 residues. The V gene's germline CDR1 is SGHNT and CDR2 YYREEE (reference sequence). The DNA of the CDR3 is TGTGCCAGCAGCTTATTCCGGGGGGGCGGCACAGATACGCAGTATTTT. Its protein product is CASSLFRGGGTDTQYF.

The V call is TRBV5-4, the J call TRBJ1-4, with a tentative D call TRBD1 (5 bases). Trimming pared 3 bases from V and 2 bases from J, leaving 14 bases between. Germline V gene sequence: CDR1 SGHNT, CDR2 YYREEE (reference sequence). This CDR3 spans 16 amino acids. DNA for the CDR3: TGTGCCAGCAGCTCCGGCGGGGGGTCGACTAATGAAAAACTGTTTTTT. It codes for CASSSGGGSTNEKLFF. The whole variable domain, remainder taken from reference TRBV5-4 and TRBJ1-4, is ETGVTQSPTHLIKTRGQQVTLRCSSQSGHNTVSWYQQALGQGPQFIFQYYREEENGRGNFPPRFSGLQFPNYSSELNVNALELDDSALYLCASSSGGGSTNEKLFFGSGTQLSVL.

This rearrangement joins TRBV6-5 to TRBJ2-7, with TRBD1 matching 9 bases. The CDR3 loop spans 14 amino acids. Per germline, CDR1 MNHEY and CDR2 SVGAGI. The J segment lost 5 bases and the V segment lost 5 bases, leaving 7 bases of the junction unmatched. This CDR3 reads CASSTGTGLNEQYF. The CDR3, as DNA: TGTGCCAGCAGTACCGGGACAGGGCTCAACGAGCAGTACTTC.

V and J are TRBV18 and TRBJ2-7; 7 nucleotides agree with TRBD1. Germline CDR1 reads KGHSH; CDR2 reads LQKENI. Losses at the gene ends were 1 base for V and 5 bases for J; bases not matched to a gene: 14. The CDR3 runs 17 residues. The CDR3 protein is CASSPRLTGVRADEQYF. Written as DNA, the CDR3 is TGTGCCAGCTCACCACGCCTCACAGGGGTTCGGGCCGACGAGCAGTACTTC.

This chain connects TRBV7-2 to TRBJ2-5, with D maybe TRBD1 (7 bases). Germline V gene data show CDR1 as SGHTA and CDR2 as FQGNSA. Trimming left V 2 bases short and J 5 bases short, with 18 bases between. The CDR3 runs to 16 residues. The chain's CDR3 is CASSLFRGGGVETQYF. CDR3 coding DNA: TGTGCCAGCAGCTTATTCCGAGGGGGCGGGGTGGAGACCCAGTACTTC.

This clone was detected a few times. The CDR3 region has the DNA TGCGCCAGCAGCTTGGGACCCGGGGCCTACGAGCAGTACTTC. It encodes CASSLGPGAYEQYF. This sequence joins TRBV5-1 and TRBJ2-7; TRBD2 might be the D (5 bases). CDR1 and CDR2 (germline): SGHRS, YFSETQ. The CDR3 is 14 amino acids. V dropped 0 bases and J dropped 2 bases, with 9 bases sitting between them.

The chain couples TRBV27 to TRBJ1-1; D unclear. CDR3 size: 15 residues. The V and J ends lost 2 bases and 5 bases respectively, with 15 bases between them. In germline, CDR1 is MNHEY, CDR2 SMNVEV (reference sequence). Here the CDR3 reads CASSLGIGVGTEAFF. The CDR3 bases are TGTGCCAGCAGTTTAGGGATCGGGGTGGGAACTGAAGCTTTCTTT.

The chain links TRBV7-2 to TRBJ1-2, with 7 bases identical to TRBD1. The CDR3 is 17 residues long. The germline V gene encodes CDR1 SGHTA and CDR2 FQGNSA. The junction had 17 bases not matched to a gene; V was cut back by 2 bases and J by 8 bases. In DNA, the CDR3 is TGTGCCAGCAGCTTACGGAGGGGGCAGGCGGGTTCGGTCGGCTACACCTTC. It yields the protein CASSLRRGQAGSVGYTF.

This clone showed up just once. The chain recombines TRBV23-1 with TRBJ2-3; the match to TRBD2 covers 12 bases. TRBV23-1 is flagged as an ORF with uncertain function. The V gene end was trimmed by 3 bases and the J gene end by 0 bases; junction bases not matched to a gene: 1. CDR3 length equals 16 residues. This CDR3 is CASSHGLAGSTDTQYF. In DNA, the CDR3 is TGCGCCAGCAGTCATGGACTAGCGGGGAGCACAGATACGCAGTATTTT.

J is TRBJ2-1 and V is TRBV7-3; 9 nucleotides agree with TRBD2. The germline V gene has CDR1 SGHTA and CDR2 FQGTGA. This CDR3 spans 15 amino acids. The ends lost 4 bases at V and 6 bases at J; junction bases unmatched: 7. The CDR3 nucleotides read TGTGCCAGCAGCTCCTCGCGGGGGGGTCGCAATGAGCAGTTCTTC. Protein sequence: CASSSSRGGRNEQFF.

V gene TRBV5-1 combines with J gene TRBJ1-2, with TRBD1 matching over 7 bases. The V gene's germline CDR1 is SGHRS and CDR2 YFSETQ. Trimming took 2 bases from V and 6 from J; bases not matched to a gene: 10. The CDR3 extends over 15 amino acids. The chain's CDR3 is CASSLETGRKDGYTF. In DNA form, the CDR3 reads TGCGCCAGCAGCTTAGAGACAGGGAGGAAGGATGGCTACACCTTC.

The gene calls are TRBV7-2 and TRBJ2-3, with a tentative D call TRBD1 (5 bases). Germline lookup yields CDR1 SGHTA and CDR2 FQGNSA. V lost 1 base, J lost 4 bases, and 9 bases lay in between. There are 14 residues in the CDR3. The CDR3 nucleotides are TGTGCCAGCAGCTTAGTCCAGGGATCAGATACGCAGTATTTT. This sequence encodes CASSLVQGSDTQYF.

This clone is a singleton in its sample. This sequence joins TRBV20-1 and TRBJ2-5; TRBD1 might be the D (6 bases). Deletions cut 3 bases from V and 2 bases from J, with 13 bases between. Germline V gene sequence: CDR1 DFQATT, CDR2 SNEGSKA (reference sequence). This CDR3 contains 14 residues. CDR3 coding DNA: TGCAGTGCTAGTCTCGGACAGATACAAGAGACCCAGTACTTC. It codes for CSASLGQIQETQYF.

This clone was detected once. The V gene is TRBV5-6, the J gene TRBJ2-3, with a possible D match to TRBD2 (7 bases). The ends were cut back, 4 bases at V and 7 bases at J, with 13 bases in the middle. This CDR3 has 13 amino acids. Looked up from germline, CDR1 is SGHDT and CDR2 is YYEEEE. The CDR3 here is CASSPGGTHTQYF. CDR3 sequence (DNA): TGTGCCAGCAGCCCCGGGGGGACACATACGCAGTATTTT.

The chain is built from TRBV9 and TRBJ2-1, with 9 bases aligning to TRBD2. V shed 3 bases and J 3 bases; nucleotides not matched to a gene: 4. The CDR3 length is 15 residues. Germline V gives CDR1 SGDLS, CDR2 YYNGEE. The CDR3 loop reads CASSASGENYNEQFF. CDR3 coding DNA: TGTGCCAGCAGCGCTAGCGGGGAAAACTACAATGAGCAGTTCTTC.

The chain is built from TRBV7-2 and TRBJ2-1; 9 positions agree with TRBD2. This CDR3 contains 15 residues. Losses at the gene ends were 1 base for V and 7 bases for J; bases not matched to a gene: 5. In germline, CDR1 is SGHTA, CDR2 FQGNSA. CDR3 region: CASSLVGGGANEQFF. The CDR3, as DNA: TGTGCCAGCAGCTTAGTGGGCGGGGGGGCTAATGAGCAGTTCTTC.

This clone has just a few counts. The genes are TRBV29-1 and TRBJ2-7, with TRBD2 matching 10 bases. The CDR3 is 13 amino acids. Germline V gene sequence: CDR1 SQVTM, CDR2 ANQGSEA. V trimming: 2 bases; J trimming: 4 bases; junction bases outside the gene matches: 2. CDR3 nucleotides: TGCAGCGTTGAACTAGCGGGGGTATACGAGCAGTACTTC. It yields the protein CSVELAGVYEQYF.

This clone occurred a few times. The genes are TRBV7-8 and TRBJ1-6; D possibly corresponds to TRBD1 (6 bases). CDR3 length: 14 amino acids. V lost 1 base to trimming and J lost 9 bases, with 10 bases between them. CDR1 and CDR2 (germline): SGHVS, FQNEAQ. The CDR3 loop reads CASSLVGRGSPLHF. DNA for the CDR3: TGTGCCAGCAGCTTAGTAGGCAGGGGTTCACCCCTCCACTTT. Full variable domain (rest looked up from reference TRBV7-8 and TRBJ1-6): GAGVSQSPRYKVAKRGQDVALRCDPISGHVSLFWYQQALGQGPEFLTYFQNEAQLDKSGLPSDRFFAERPEGSVSTLKIQRTQQEDSAVYLCASSLVGRGSPLHFGNGTRLTVT.

There are a few counts of this clone. CDR3: CASRPSTGELFF. The DNA for the CDR3 is TGTGCCAGCAGGCCTAGCACCGGGGAGCTGTTTTTT. The chain employs TRBV12-3 or TRBV12-4 and TRBJ2-2; D call uncertain. V was shortened by 6 bases and J by 4 bases, with 6 bases between the two germline ends. The length of the CDR3 is 12 residues.

The V call is TRBV5-4, the J call TRBJ2-5; 8 bases line up with TRBD2. This CDR3 contains 13 residues. V shed 2 bases, J shed 5 bases, and the junction held 2 bases outside the gene matches. Germline V gene lookup returns CDR1 SGHNT and CDR2 YYREEE (reference sequence). Here the CDR3 reads CASSFRGGETQYF. CDR3 DNA sequence: TGTGCCAGCAGCTTCCGCGGGGGGGAGACCCAGTACTTC.

This chain links TRBV7-2 with TRBJ1-2, with 9 positions matching TRBD1. Germline trimming cut 1 base from V and 7 bases from J; bases unmatched to any gene: 4. This CDR3 spans 14 amino acids. The germline V gene has CDR1 SGHTA and CDR2 FQGNSA. CDR3 in DNA: TGTGCCAGCAGCTTAGTCGGACAGGGGATTGGCTACACCTTC. It codes for CASSLVGQGIGYTF.

This chain links TRBV5-5 with TRBJ1-2; 7 bases agree with TRBD1. The V segment lost 4 bases and the J segment 7 bases; nucleotides outside the gene matches: 7. Per germline, CDR1 SGHKS and CDR2 YYEKEE (reference sequence). The CDR3 contains 13 residues. The CDR3: CASSATGESGYTF. The CDR3 DNA is TGTGCCAGCAGCGCAACAGGGGAAAGTGGCTACACCTTC.

The rearrangement links TRBV3-1 (or the pseudogene TRBV3-2) to TRBJ1-1, with D possibly matching TRBD1 (6 bases). This CDR3 has 14 residues. V lost 6 bases and J lost 0, with 11 bases in between. Germline values: CDR1 LGHDT, CDR2 YNNKEL (reference sequence). CDR3 bases: TGTGCCAGCAGGGCTGGACAGATGAACACTGAAGCTTTCTTT. Protein sequence: CASRAGQMNTEAFF.

The CDR3 region is CASSRGTGNNQPQHF. The CDR3 DNA reads TGTGCCAGCAGCCGCGGGACAGGAAACAATCAGCCCCAGCATTTT. The chain recombines TRBV6-5 with TRBJ1-5; 8 bases line up with TRBD1. The J segment lost 3 bases and the V segment lost 6 bases, leaving 7 bases of the junction unmatched. Per the germline V gene, CDR1 is MNHEY and CDR2 is SVGAGI. This CDR3 region has 15 residues.

The V call is TRBV12-3 or TRBV12-4, the J call TRBJ1-5; possible D gene TRBD1, 5 bases. V shed 8 bases and J shed 9 bases, with 14 bases lying between them. The CDR3 contains 12 residues. The CDR3 DNA is TGTGCCAGCGCCTTACCCCAGGGGCCCCAGCATTTT. Encoded protein: CASALPQGPQHF.

This clone was detected ten times or more. The chain combines TRBV30 with TRBJ2-3; possibly TRBD1 for D (5 bases). The CDR3 runs to 14 residues. V shed 2 bases and J shed 0 bases, with 9 bases lying between them. The germline V gene has CDR1 GTSNPN and CDR2 SVGIG (reference sequence). The CDR3 protein is CAWSIDSSTDTQYF. The CDR3 nucleotides are TGTGCCTGGAGTATAGACAGTAGCACAGATACGCAGTATTTT.

This chain connects TRBV7-3 to TRBJ1-6, with D perhaps matching TRBD1 (5 bases). The CDR3 extends over 13 amino acids. The V end was cut by 6 bases, the J end by 7 bases, with 10 bases between. Germline V gene sequence: CDR1 SGHTA, CDR2 FQGTGA. The CDR3 bases are TGTGCCAGCAGTCTAGGGGTGAATTCACCCCTCCACTTT. Translated, it gives CASSLGVNSPLHF.

The chain uses TRBV19 and TRBJ1-1, with 9 bases aligning to TRBD1. Germline trimming cut 6 bases from V and 6 bases from J; bases unmatched to any gene: 8. Germline values: CDR1 LNHDA, CDR2 SQIVND (reference sequence). The CDR3 runs 14 residues. The CDR3: CASRSGDRASEAFF. The CDR3 DNA reads as TGTGCCAGTAGATCGGGGGACAGGGCCTCTGAAGCTTTCTTT.

The chain joins TRBV7-3 to TRBJ2-3; TRBD1 matches at 7 bases. With 2 bases clipped from V and 6 bases from J, the junction kept 11 bases outside the gene matches. The germline gives CDR1 SGHTA, CDR2 FQGTGA. The length of the CDR3 is 16 residues. In DNA, the CDR3 is TGTGCCAGCAGCTTAGAGGTCTTAGGGGGCCGGGATACGCAGTATTTT. Protein sequence: CASSLEVLGGRDTQYF. The full variable domain, in which reference TRBV7-3 and TRBJ2-3 provide the parts outside the CDR3, is GAGVSQTPSNKVTEKGKYVELRCDPISGHTALYWYRQSLGQGPEFLIYFQGTGAADDSGLPNDRFFAVRPEGSVSTLKIQRTERGDSAVYLCASSLEVLGGRDTQYFGPGTRLTVL.

The chain has TRBV9 and TRBJ1-1, with 10 bases identical to TRBD1. Germline assignment: CDR1 SGDLS and CDR2 YYNGEE. The V segment lost 1 base and the J segment 7 bases; nucleotides outside the gene matches: 7. The CDR3 is 15 amino acids. The CDR3 bases are TGTGCCAGCAGCGTACGGGGACAGGGGAGGGGTGAAGCTTTCTTT. This translates into CASSVRGQGRGEAFF.

In its sample, this clone was seen once. This chain links TRBV7-2 with TRBJ2-7, with 7 bases aligning to TRBD1. This CDR3 has 15 residues. The trim removed 0 bases at V and 3 bases at J, leaving 5 bases unmatched. Germline V gives CDR1 SGHTA, CDR2 FQGNSA. The CDR3 loop is CASSLAKGANYEQYF. The CDR3 bases are TGTGCCAGCAGCTTAGCAAAGGGGGCCAACTACGAGCAGTACTTC. The full variable domain, rest sourced from reference TRBV7-2 and TRBJ2-7, is GAGVSQSPSNKVTEKGKDVELRCDPISGHTALYWYRQSLGQGLEFLIYFQGNSAPDKSGLPSDRFSAERTGGSVSTLTIQRTQQEDSAVYLCASSLAKGANYEQYFGPGTRLTVT.

As concerns this clone: This sample also contains other DNA sequences that code for the same CDR3. The chain employs TRBV9 and TRBJ2-7; 7 bases agree with TRBD1. The CDR3 totals 14 residues. V shed 0 bases and J 3 bases; nucleotides not matched to a gene: 3. Germline values: CDR1 SGDLS, CDR2 YYNGEE. The chain's CDR3 is CASSVGAGGYEQYF. The CDR3 nucleotides are TGTGCCAGCAGCGTAGGAGCAGGGGGCTACGAGCAGTACTTC.